This T cell receptor (beta chain) was captured in a study of blood T cell repertoires in COVID-19. Study at large: Sources were T cells, B-cell-depleted T cells, or PBMCs; the material itself was cDNA or gDNA.

CDR1 is SGHTA and CDR2 is FQGNSA in the germline V gene. With 4 bases removed from V and 0 bases from J, the gap between germline ends came to 13 bases. This CDR3 region has 17 residues. The method was immunoSEQ multiplex PCR; TCRdb's version includes in-frame clones alone and lacks a portion of them. The profile covers about 250,000 clones, with around nine tenths appearing a single time and 2% to 2.5% taken by the ten largest. The rearrangement uses TRBV7-2 and TRBJ2-6, with TRBD1 as a possible D gene (6 bases). Source material: peripheral blood. The TCR originated in a woman between 35 and 50 years old who had recovered from COVID-19. CDR3 region: CASSSRQALSGANVLTF. The CDR3 DNA reads as TGTGCCAGCAGCTCCCGACAGGCCCTCTCTGGGGCCAACGTCCTGACTTTC.